This T cell receptor (beta chain) was found in a study of molecular identifiers for immune sequencing clone quantification. Study at large: Replicate RNA from roughly 21,000 or 96,000 naive CD8 T cells formed five aliquots; four were sequenced.

This clonotype was counted at least ten times. Antigen unknown. Study results and limitations: Over 97% of CMV-specific effector molecules, but under 1% of naive ones, were in clones above 20 copies.

CDR1 is SGHDT and CDR2 is YYEEEE in the germline V gene. Trimming removed 4 bases from V and 2 bases from J, with 10 bases in between. The CDR3 is 14 amino acids. The authors built bulk TCR libraries by previously described methods with listed TCR primers. TCRdb called the PCR reads again in MiXCR, with one record for every CDR3 protein. This sample yields approximately 550,000 distinct CDR3 sequences, of which over 20% are seen a single time; about 0.78% belongs to the top ten. The sequencing input was naive CD8+ T cells from blood, with Jurkat cell RNA spiked in. As for subset: FACS-sorted CD8+CD4-CCR7+CD45RA+ naive T cells. This receptor was taken from a human donor in good health. Some libraries in this study had Jurkat cell RNA spiked in. This chain links TRBV5-6 with TRBJ2-1, with D unresolved. CDR3 region: CASSPYVTYNEQFF. CDR3 coding DNA: TGTGCCAGCAGCCCCTATGTCACCTACAATGAGCAGTTCTTC.